This T cell receptor (beta chain) came from a study of shared T cell receptors in the human thymus (dated by TCRdb to the early 2020s). Concerning the study at large: The study examined how self-reactive, shared T-cell receptor alpha chains are generated in the human thymus.

The sample holds one count of this clone. The specificity of this receptor is unknown. No qualities accompany the bases; no much larger clone lies one base away. The germline V gene specifies SGDLS as CDR1 and YYNGEE as CDR2. Reading from cysteine to phenylalanine, the CDR3 counts 17 amino acids. The sequence is cut down to CDR3 DNA, 51 bases in frame from base 1. The germline V and J ends show losses of 0 bases and 0 bases respectively, and no gene match explains 6 bases of the junction. The library was built by means of the immunoSEQ multiplex PCR assay. As stored in TCRdb, this immuneACCESS dataset retains in-frame rearrangements with V and J assigned. A fraction of the clones does not appear; measured against another copy, unresolved V genes explain less than half of the discrepancy, and the remainder lacks a known reason. The sample table shows about 710,000 clones, and 87% are seen once. The top ten constitute roughly 0.0086% of the sample.

These data were also filed under a second study, of human thymus T cells. The second study, in turn, reports: The donors were immunologically healthy infants in Finland who had open corrective cardiac surgery for congenital heart defects. Thymus tissue was collected as surgical resects that were removed during corrective cardiac surgery. Both the thymic and the peripheral blood repertoires appeared to show biased V and J gene segment usage. The related research found that thymic TCR repertoires overlapped highly between unrelated individuals. The study characterized TCR alpha and beta repertoires from about 8 infant thymus samples and a few related peripheral blood samples. The infant donors were roughly 6 to 250 days old, and the cohort included several males and a couple of females. Thymocytes were released mechanically from tissue and stored at -70 °C as pellets of roughly 9-31 million cells. A QIAsymphony instrument was used to extract genomic DNA from frozen cell pellets. The immunoSEQ multiplex PCR assay was used to amplify the TCRB and TCRAD loci from a standardized quantity of quality-controlled genomic DNA. The amplicons covered the V(D)J region and were long enough to include the CDR3 and to identify the V and J genes. The amplicons were sequenced on an Illumina platform via the commercial immunoSEQ service. Corrections for primer bias and sequencing errors followed previously described methods, while TCRAD and TCRB definitions were based on the IMGT database. Repertoires were analysed with immunoSEQ Analyzer 3.0 and VDJTools, covering basic statistics, V/J segment usage, diversity estimates, rarefaction and pairwise overlap. Diversity was estimated with Chao1, ChaoE, Efron-Thisted, Shannon and inverse Simpson indices, and also on datasets down-sampled to the smallest sample. Repertoire overlap was determined by strict matching of CDR3 nucleotide sequence, V gene and J gene, and Jaccard-based multidimensional scaling clustering was applied. On average, roughly 800,000 unique TCRB clonotypes were obtained from thymus samples, compared with 75,000 to 90,000 from blood samples.

The receptor chain draws on TRBV9 and TRBJ2-1; 7 central nucleotides agree with TRBD1. Sequencing was performed on thymocytes. The receptor was isolated from a boy under two years old with a congenital heart defect. Donor details come from another sample of the same person, matched by shared clones. The CDR3 protein sequence reads: CASSVGQGEFSYNEQFF. The base sequence is TGTGCCAGCAGCGTAGGACAGGGAGAATTCTCCTACAATGAGCAGTTCTTC.